This T cell receptor beta chain is drawn from a study of T-cell memory formation after mild COVID-19. From the 5' RACE reads, TCRdb called clonotypes with MiXCR, one entry per CDR3 protein. Here the sample spans roughly 130,000 distinct CDR3 sequences, more than 15% being singletons. Sequencing was done on a sample of PBMCs or a T cell subset sorted from them (not recorded which). The sequence came from a man aged 18 to 29 who had mild COVID-19 (a few samples of this study predate the infection). Cell type and time point are not known.

This CDR3 is CSVERNTEAFF. In nucleotides, the CDR3 is TGCAGCGTTGAGAGGAACACTGAAGCTTTCTTT. V gene TRBV29-1 combines with J gene TRBJ1-1, with D unresolved. Looked up from germline, CDR1 is SQVTM and CDR2 is ANQGSEA. The CDR3 extends over 11 amino acids. Trimming removed 3 bases from V and 1 base from J, with 3 bases in between.